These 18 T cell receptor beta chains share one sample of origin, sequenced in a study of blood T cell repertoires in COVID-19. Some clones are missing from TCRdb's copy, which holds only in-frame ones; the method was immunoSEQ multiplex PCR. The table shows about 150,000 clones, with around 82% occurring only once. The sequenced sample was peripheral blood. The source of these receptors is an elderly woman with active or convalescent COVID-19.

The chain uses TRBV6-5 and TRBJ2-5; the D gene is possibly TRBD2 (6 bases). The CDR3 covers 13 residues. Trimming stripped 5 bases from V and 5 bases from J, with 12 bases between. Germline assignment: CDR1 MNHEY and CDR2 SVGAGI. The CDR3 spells CASSKGLGETQYF. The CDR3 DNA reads TGTGCCAGCAGTAAGGGACTGGGGGAGACCCAGTACTTC.

CDR3 residues: CASSYRGLETQYF. CDR3 nucleotides: TGTGCCAGCAGTTACAGGGGGTTGGAGACCCAGTACTTC. This chain connects TRBV11-1 to TRBJ2-5; the match to TRBD1 covers 8 bases. Trimming at V came to 6 bases and at J to 5 bases, leaving 5 bases not matched to a gene. Germline-derived CDR1 and CDR2 are SGHAT and FQDESV (reference sequence). This CDR3 is 13 amino acids long. Variable domain in full (rest from reference TRBV11-1 and TRBJ2-5): EAEVAQSPRYKITEKSQAVAFWCDPISGHATLYWYRQILGQGPELLVQFQDESVVDDSQLPKDRFSAERLKGVDSTLKIQPAELGDSAMYLCASSYRGLETQYFGPGTRLLVL.

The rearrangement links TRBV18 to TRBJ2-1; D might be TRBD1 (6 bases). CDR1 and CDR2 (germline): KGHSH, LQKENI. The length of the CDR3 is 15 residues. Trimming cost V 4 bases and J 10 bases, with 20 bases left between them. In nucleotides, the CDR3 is TGTGCCAGCTCACAAATAGGACAGCCCTCATGGGAGCAGTTCTTC. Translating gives CASSQIGQPSWEQFF.

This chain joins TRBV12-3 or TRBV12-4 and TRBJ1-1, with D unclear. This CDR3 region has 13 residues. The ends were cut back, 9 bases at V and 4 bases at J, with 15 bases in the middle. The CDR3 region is CASSERERTEAFF. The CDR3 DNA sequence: TGTGCCAGTTCTGAGAGGGAACGCACTGAAGCTTTCTTT.

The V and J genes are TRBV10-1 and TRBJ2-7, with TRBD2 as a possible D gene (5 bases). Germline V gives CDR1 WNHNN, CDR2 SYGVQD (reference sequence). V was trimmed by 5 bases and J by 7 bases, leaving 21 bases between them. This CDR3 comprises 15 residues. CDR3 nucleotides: TGCGCCAGCAGTCTGAGGGCTGGGAATCCTACAGAGCAGTACTTC. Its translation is CASSLRAGNPTEQYF.

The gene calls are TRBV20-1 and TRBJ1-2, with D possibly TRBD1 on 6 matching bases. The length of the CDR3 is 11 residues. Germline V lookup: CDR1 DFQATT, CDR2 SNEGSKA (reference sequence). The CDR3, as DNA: TGCAGCAACGGACAGTCTTATGGCTACACCTTC. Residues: CSNGQSYGYTF.

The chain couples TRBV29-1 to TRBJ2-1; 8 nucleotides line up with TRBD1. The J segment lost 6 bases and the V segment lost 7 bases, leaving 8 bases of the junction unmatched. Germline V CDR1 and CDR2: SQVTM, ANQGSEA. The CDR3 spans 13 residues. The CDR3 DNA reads TGCAGCGCTACTCAGACAGGGGCCAATGAGCAGTTCTTC. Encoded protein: CSATQTGANEQFF.

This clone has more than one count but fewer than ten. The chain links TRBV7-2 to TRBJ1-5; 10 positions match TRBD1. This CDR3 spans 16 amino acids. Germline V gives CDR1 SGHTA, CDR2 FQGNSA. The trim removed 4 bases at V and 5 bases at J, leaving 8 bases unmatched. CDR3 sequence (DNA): TGTGCCAGCAGCTCGAGCGCCGGACAGGGGGATCAGCCCCAGCATTTT. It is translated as CASSSSAGQGDQPQHF. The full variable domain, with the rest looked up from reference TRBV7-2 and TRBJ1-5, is GAGVSQSPSNKVTEKGKDVELRCDPISGHTALYWYRQSLGQGLEFLIYFQGNSAPDKSGLPSDRFSAERTGGSVSTLTIQRTQQEDSAVYLCASSSSAGQGDQPQHFGDGTRLSIL.

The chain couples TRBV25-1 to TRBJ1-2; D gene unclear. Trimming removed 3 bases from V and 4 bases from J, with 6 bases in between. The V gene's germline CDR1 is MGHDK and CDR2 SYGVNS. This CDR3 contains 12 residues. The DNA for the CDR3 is TGTGCCAGCAGTGACCCAGGCTATGGCTACACCTTC. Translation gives CASSDPGYGYTF.

The CDR3: CASSQDRTGGDIQYF. The CDR3 bases are TGCGCCAGCAGCCAAGATCGGACAGGGGGCGACATTCAGTACTTC. This rearrangement joins TRBV4-1 to TRBJ2-4; TRBD1 matches at 11 bases. With 0 bases clipped from V and 8 bases from J, the junction kept 3 bases outside the gene matches. Germline V CDR1 and CDR2: MGHRA, YSYEKL. The CDR3 sequence is 15 residues long.

The DNA of the CDR3 is TGTGCCAGCCACGACAGGGGGCGCCTCGGGGAGCTGTTTTTT. As protein: CASHDRGRLGELFF. The chain uses TRBV7-9 and TRBJ2-2; the match to TRBD1 covers 10 bases. Germline assignment: CDR1 SEHNR and CDR2 FQNEAQ (reference sequence). The ends lost 8 bases at V and 7 bases at J; junction bases unmatched: 7. CDR3 length: 14 residues.

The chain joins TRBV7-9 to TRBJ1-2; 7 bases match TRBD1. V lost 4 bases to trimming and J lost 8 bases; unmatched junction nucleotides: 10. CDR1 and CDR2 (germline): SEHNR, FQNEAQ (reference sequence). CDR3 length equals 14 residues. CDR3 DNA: TGTGCCAGCAGCTCTGATAGGACAGGACAGGGCTACACCTTC. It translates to CASSSDRTGQGYTF.

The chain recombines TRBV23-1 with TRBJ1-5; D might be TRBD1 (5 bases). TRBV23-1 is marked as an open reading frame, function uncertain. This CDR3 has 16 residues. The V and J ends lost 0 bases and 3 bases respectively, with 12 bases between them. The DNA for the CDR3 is TGCGCCAGCAGTCAATCGGAACAGGACCACAATCAGCCCCAGCATTTT. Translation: CASSQSEQDHNQPQHF.

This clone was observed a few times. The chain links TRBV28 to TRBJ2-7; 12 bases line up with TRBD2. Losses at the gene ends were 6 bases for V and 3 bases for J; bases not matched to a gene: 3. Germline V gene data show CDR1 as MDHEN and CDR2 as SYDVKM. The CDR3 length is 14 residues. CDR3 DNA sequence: TGTGCCAGCAGAGCTAGCGGGAGGGACTACGAGCAGTACTTC. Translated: CASRASGRDYEQYF.

The DNA of the CDR3 is TGTGCCAGCAGCCCGGGACTAGCGGGAGGGCCTCCGTACTTC. Its translation: CASSPGLAGGPPYF. The chain combines TRBV3-1 (or the pseudogene TRBV3-2) with TRBJ2-7, with 16 nucleotides matching TRBD2. CDR1 is LGHDT and CDR2 is YNNKEL in the germline V gene (reference sequence). Losses at the gene ends were 4 bases for V and 12 bases for J; bases not matched to a gene: 6. CDR3 length equals 14 residues.

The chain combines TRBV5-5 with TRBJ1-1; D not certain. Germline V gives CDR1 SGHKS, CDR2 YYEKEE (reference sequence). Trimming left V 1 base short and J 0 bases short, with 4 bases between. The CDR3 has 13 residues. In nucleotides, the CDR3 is TGTGCCAGCAGCTTGTATTTGAACACTGAAGCTTTCTTT. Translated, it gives CASSLYLNTEAFF. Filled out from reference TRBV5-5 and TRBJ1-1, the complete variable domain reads DAGVTQSPTHLIKTRGQQVTLRCSPISGHKSVSWYQQVLGQGPQFIFQYYEKEERGRGNFPDRFSARQFPNYSSELNVNALLLGDSALYLCASSLYLNTEAFFGQGTRLTVV.

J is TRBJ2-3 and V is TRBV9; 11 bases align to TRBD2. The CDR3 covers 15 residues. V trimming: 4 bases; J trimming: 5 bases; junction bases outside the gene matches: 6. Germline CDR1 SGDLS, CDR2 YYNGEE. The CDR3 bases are TGTGCCAGCAGCCCACTAGCGGGAGTTGGAGATACGCAGTATTTT. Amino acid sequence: CASSPLAGVGDTQYF.

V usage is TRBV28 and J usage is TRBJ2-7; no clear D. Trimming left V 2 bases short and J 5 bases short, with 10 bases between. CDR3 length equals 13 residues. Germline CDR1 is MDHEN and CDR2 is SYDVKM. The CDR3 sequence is CASSLGFPDEQYF. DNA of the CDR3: TGTGCCAGCAGTTTAGGTTTCCCGGACGAGCAGTACTTC. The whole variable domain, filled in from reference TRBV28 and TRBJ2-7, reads DVKVTQSSRYLVKRTGEKVFLECVQDMDHENMFWYRQDPGLGLRLIYFSYDVKMKEKGDIPEGYSVSREKKERFSLILESASTNQTSMYLCASSLGFPDEQYFGPGTRLTVT.